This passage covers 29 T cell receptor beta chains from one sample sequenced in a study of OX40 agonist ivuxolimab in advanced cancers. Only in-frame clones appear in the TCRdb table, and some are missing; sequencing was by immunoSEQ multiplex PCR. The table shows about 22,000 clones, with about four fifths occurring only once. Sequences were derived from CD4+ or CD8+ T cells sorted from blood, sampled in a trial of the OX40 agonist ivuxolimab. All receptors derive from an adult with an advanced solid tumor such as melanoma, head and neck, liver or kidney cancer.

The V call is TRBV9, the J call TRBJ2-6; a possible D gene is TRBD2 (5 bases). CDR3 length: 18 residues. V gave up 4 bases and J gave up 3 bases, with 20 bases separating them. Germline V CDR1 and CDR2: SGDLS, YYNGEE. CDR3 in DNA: TGTGCCAGCAGCCCCTTAGCGAGGCCCGCAGGTGGGGCCAACGTCCTGACTTTC. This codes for CASSPLARPAGGANVLTF.

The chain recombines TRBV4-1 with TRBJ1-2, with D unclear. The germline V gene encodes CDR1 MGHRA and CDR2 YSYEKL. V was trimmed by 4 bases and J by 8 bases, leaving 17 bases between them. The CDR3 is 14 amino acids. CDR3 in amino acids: CASSPTFTGVGYTF. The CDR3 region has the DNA TGCGCCAGCAGCCCCACGTTTACTGGGGTCGGCTACACCTTC.

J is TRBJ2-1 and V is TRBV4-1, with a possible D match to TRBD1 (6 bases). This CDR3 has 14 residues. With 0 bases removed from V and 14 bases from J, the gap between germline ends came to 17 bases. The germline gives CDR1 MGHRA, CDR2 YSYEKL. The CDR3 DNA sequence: TGCGCCAGCAGCCAAGATAATACGGGGACAAGGGAGTTCTTC. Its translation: CASSQDNTGTREFF.

For the CDR3, the DNA is TGTGCCAGCAGATCGGGCCTAGCGGAGAAGACCCAGTACTTC. It codes for CASRSGLAEKTQYF. The chain uses TRBV2 and TRBJ2-5, with 7 bases fitting TRBD2. This CDR3 comprises 14 residues. V shed 6 bases, J shed 6 bases, and the junction held 10 bases outside the gene matches. Germline CDR1 and CDR2: SNHLY and FYNNEI.

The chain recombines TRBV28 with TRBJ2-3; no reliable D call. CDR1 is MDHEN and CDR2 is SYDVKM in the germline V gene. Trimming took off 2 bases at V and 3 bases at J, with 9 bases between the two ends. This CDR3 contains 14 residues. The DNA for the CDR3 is TGTGCCAGCAGTTTACTAGGGAATACAGATACGCAGTATTTT. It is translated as CASSLLGNTDTQYF.

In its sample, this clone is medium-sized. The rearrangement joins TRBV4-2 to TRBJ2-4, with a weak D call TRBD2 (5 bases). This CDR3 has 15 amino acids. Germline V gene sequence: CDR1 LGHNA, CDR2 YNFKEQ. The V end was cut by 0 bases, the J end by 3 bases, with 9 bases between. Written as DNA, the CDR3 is TGTGCCAGCAGCCAAGATAAGGCGGGCAAAAACATTCAGTACTTC. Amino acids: CASSQDKAGKNIQYF.

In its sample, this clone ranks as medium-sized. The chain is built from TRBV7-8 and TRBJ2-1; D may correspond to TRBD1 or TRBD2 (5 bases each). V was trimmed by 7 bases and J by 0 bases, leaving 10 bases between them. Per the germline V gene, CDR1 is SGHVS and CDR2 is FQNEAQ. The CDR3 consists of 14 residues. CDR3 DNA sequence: TGTGCCAGCATACTAGACAGCTCCTACAATGAGCAGTTCTTC. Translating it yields CASILDSSYNEQFF.

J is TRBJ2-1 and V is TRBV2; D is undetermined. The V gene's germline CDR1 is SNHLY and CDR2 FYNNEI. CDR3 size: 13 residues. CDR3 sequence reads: CAYTESSYNEQFF. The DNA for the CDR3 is TGTGCATATACGGAAAGCTCCTACAATGAGCAGTTCTTC.

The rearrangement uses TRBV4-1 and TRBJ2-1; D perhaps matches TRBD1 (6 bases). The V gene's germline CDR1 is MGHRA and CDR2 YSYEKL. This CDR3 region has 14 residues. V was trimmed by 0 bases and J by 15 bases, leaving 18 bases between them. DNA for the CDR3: TGCGCCAGCAGCCAAGACACCGGGACACCGAGGGGGTTCTTC. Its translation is CASSQDTGTPRGFF.

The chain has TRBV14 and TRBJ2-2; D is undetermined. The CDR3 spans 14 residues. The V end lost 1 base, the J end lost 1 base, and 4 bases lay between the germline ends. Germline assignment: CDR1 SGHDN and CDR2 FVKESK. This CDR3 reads CASSQVVNTGELFF. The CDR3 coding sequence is TGTGCCAGCAGCCAAGTTGTGAACACCGGGGAGCTGTTTTTT. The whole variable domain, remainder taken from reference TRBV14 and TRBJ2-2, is EAGVTQFPSHSVIEKGQTVTLRCDPISGHDNLYWYRRVMGKEIKFLLHFVKESKQDESGMPNNRFLAERTGGTYSTLKVQPAELEDSGVYFCASSQVVNTGELFFGEGSRLTVL.

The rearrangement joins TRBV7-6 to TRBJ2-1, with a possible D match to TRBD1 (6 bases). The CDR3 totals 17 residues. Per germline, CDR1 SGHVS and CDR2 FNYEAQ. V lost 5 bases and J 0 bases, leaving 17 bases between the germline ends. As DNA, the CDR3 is TGTGCCAGCAGCCTAGGGGGTCCTCGGAGCTCCTACAATGAGCAGTTCTTC. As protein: CASSLGGPRSSYNEQFF.

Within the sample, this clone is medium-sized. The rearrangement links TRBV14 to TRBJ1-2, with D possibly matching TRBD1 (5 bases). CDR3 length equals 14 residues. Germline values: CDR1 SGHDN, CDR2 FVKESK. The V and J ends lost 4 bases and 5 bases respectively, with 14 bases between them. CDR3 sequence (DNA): TGTGCCAGCAGCCCCCGGGACCGAGGATATGGCTACACCTTC. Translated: CASSPRDRGYGYTF.

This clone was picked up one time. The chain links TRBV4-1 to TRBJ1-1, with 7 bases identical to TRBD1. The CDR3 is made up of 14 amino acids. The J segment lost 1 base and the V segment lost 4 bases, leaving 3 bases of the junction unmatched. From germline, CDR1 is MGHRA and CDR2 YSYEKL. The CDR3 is CASSPGQTNTEAFF. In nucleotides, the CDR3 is TGCGCCAGCAGCCCGGGACAGACGAACACTGAAGCTTTCTTT.

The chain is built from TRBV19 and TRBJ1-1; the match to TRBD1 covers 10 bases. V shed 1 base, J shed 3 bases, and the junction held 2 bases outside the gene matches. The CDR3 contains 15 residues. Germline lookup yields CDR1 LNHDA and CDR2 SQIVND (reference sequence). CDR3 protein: CASSIGGTGDTEAFF. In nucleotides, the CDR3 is TGTGCCAGTAGTATAGGGGGGACAGGGGACACTGAAGCTTTCTTT.

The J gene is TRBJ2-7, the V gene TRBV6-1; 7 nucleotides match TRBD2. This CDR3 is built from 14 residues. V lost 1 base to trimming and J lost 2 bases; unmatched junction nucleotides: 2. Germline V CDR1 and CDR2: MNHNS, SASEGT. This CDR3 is CASSEGGSAYEQYF. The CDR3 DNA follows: TGTGCCAGCAGTGAAGGCGGGAGCGCCTACGAGCAGTACTTC.

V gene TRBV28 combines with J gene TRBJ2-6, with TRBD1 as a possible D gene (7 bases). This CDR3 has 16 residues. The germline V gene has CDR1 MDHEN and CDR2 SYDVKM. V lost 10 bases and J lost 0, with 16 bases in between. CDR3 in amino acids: CATARGALSGANVLTF. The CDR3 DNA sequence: TGTGCCACGGCCAGGGGGGCGCTCTCTGGGGCCAACGTCCTGACTTTC.

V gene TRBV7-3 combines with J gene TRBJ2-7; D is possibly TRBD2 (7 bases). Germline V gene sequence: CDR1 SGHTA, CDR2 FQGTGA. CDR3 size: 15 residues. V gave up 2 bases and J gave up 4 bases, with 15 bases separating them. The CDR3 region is CASSLLGGQGYEQYF. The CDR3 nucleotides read TGTGCCAGCAGCTTACTCGGGGGGCAAGGGTACGAGCAGTACTTC.

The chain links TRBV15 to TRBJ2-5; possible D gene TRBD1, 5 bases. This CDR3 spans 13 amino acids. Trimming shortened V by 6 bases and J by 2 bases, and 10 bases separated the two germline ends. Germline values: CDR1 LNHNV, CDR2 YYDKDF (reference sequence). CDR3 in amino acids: CATSQGWQETQYF. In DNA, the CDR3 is TGTGCCACCAGTCAGGGATGGCAAGAGACCCAGTACTTC. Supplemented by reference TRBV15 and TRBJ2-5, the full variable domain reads DAMVIQNPRYQVTQFGKPVTLSCSQTLNHNVMYWYQQKSSQAPKLLFHYYDKDFNNEADTPDNFQSRRPNTSFCFLDIRSPGLGDTAMYLCATSQGWQETQYFGPGTRLLVL.

DNA for the CDR3: TGTGCCAGCAGTCTTGGGGGGATCTACGAGCAGTACTTC. Protein: CASSLGGIYEQYF. The V gene is TRBV6-5, the J gene TRBJ2-7, with D tentatively TRBD2 (6 bases). Germline CDR1 MNHEY, CDR2 SVGAGI. V dropped 5 bases and J dropped 3 bases, with 11 bases sitting between them. This CDR3 is built from 13 residues.

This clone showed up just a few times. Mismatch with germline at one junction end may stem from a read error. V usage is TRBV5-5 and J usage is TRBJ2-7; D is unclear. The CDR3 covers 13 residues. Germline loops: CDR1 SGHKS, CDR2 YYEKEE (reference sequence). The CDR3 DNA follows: TGCGCCAGCAGCCTTCAGAACCGGGACGAGCAGTACTTC. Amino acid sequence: CASSLQNRDEQYF.

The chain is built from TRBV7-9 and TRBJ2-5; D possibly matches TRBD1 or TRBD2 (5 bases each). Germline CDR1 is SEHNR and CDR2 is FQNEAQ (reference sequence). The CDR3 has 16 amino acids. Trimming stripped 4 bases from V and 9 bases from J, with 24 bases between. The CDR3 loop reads CASSSPGANDPRSQYF. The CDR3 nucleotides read TGTGCCAGCAGCTCCCCCGGGGCAAACGACCCCAGGTCCCAGTACTTC. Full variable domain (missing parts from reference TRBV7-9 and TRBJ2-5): DTGVSQNPRHKITKRGQNVTFRCDPISEHNRLYWYRQTLGQGPEFLTYFQNEAQLEKSRLLSDRFSAERPKGSFSTLEIQRTEQGDSAMYLCASSSPGANDPRSQYFGPGTRLLVL.

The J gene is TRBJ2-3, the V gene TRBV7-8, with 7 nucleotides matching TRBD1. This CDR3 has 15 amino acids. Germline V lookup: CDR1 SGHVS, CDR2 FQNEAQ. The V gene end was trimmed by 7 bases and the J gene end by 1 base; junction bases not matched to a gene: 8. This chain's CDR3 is CASTPDRPGTDTQYF. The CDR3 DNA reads TGTGCCAGCACCCCGGACAGGCCAGGCACAGATACGCAGTATTTT.

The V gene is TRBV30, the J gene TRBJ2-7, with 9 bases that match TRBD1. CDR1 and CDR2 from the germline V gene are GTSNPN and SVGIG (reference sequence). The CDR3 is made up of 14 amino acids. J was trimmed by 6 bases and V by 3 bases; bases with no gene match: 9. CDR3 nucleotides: TGTGCCTGGAGCCCGGGACAGGGAGACAGCGAGCAGTACTTC. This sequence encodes CAWSPGQGDSEQYF. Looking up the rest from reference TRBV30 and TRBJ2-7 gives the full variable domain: SQTIHQWPATLVQPVGSPLSLECTVEGTSNPNLYWYRQAAGRGLQLLFYSVGIGQISSEVPQNLSASRPQDRQFILSSKKLLLSDSGFYLCAWSPGQGDSEQYFGPGTRLTVT.

The DNA for the CDR3 is TGTGCCAGCAGTCGGGGGGCTGGAGAGACCCAGTACTTC. This codes for CASSRGAGETQYF. The chain combines TRBV5-8 with TRBJ2-5, with D possibly matching TRBD2 (7 bases). V lost 5 bases and J 4 bases, leaving 12 bases between the germline ends. This CDR3 comprises 13 residues. Germline V lookup: CDR1 SGHTS, CDR2 YDEGEE. The variable domain in full, with the rest retrieved from reference TRBV5-8 and TRBJ2-5, is EAGVTQSPTHLIKTRGQQATLRCSPISGHTSVYWYQQALGLGLQFLLWYDEGEERNRGNFPPRFSGRQFPNYSSELNVNALELEDSALYLCASSRGAGETQYFGPGTRLLVL.

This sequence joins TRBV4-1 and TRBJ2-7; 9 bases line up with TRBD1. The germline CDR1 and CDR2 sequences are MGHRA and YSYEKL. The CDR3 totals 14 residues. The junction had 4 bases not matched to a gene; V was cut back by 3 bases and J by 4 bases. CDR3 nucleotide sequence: TGCGCCAGCAGCCACGGGACAGGGAAATACGAGCAGTACTTC. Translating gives CASSHGTGKYEQYF.

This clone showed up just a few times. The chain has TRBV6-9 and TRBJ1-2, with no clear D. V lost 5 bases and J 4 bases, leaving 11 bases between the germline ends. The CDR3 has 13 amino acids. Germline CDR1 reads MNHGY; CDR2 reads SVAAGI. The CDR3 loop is CASSPYGSYGYTF. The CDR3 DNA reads TGTGCCAGCAGTCCTTATGGGTCCTATGGCTACACCTTC.

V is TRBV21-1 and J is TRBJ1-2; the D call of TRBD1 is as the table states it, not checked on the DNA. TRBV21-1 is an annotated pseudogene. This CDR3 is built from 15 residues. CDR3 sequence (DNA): TGTGCCAGCAGCAAAGGAGCGACAGGAAACTATGGCTACACCTTC. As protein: CASSKGATGNYGYTF.

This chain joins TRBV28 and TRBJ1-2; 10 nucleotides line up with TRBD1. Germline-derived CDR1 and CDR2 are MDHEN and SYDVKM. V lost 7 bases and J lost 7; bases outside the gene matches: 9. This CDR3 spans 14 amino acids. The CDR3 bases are TGTGCCAGCACCCTTACCGGGACAGGGGTTGGCTACACCTTC. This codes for CASTLTGTGVGYTF.

For the CDR3, the DNA is TGTGCCAGCAGCCCTTACAATGAGCAGTTCTTC. Translating it yields CASSPYNEQFF. The chain recombines TRBV5-5 with TRBJ2-1, with no clear D. There are 11 residues in the CDR3. With 4 bases removed from V and 4 bases from J, the gap between germline ends came to 3 bases. Germline CDR1 and CDR2: SGHKS and YYEKEE (reference sequence).